These T cell receptor beta chains were read from a single sample in a study of shared clonotypes between healthy human individuals. TCRdb keeps only in-frame clones here, not all; method: immunoSEQ multiplex PCR. The repertoire has approximately 1.4 million clones, approximately 98% of them found once; the top ten carry approximately 0.44%. Material: naive CD4+ T cells sorted from blood. The receptors derive from a man aged 25-45 years in good health. Each CDR3 is given with its conserved first and last residue. The order of the fields is V gene, clone size, D gene, J gene, CDR3 DNA, CDR3 protein. A D gene is named only where the DNA matches it firmly. Clone size is shown for a subset of rows, as once, few, many or a class of expanded clone.

TRBV7-9	-	-	TRBJ2-5	TGTGCCAGCAGCCCAGGCAGGGCCCAAGAGACCCAGTACTTC	CASSPGRAQETQYF
TRBV28	-	TRBD2	TRBJ2-7	TGTGCCAGCAGTTTCCCCTATCCTATCCGTCCTACTAGCGGGACGGAATACGAGCAGTACTTC	CASSFPYPIRPTSGTEYEQYF
TRBV6-6	-	-	TRBJ2-1	TGTGCCAGCAGTAGTCCCCCCTACAATGAGCAGTTCTTC	CASSSPPYNEQFF
TRBV19	-	TRBD1	TRBJ1-5	TGTGCCAGTAGTAACGGACAGGGCATTAATCAGCCCCAGCATTTT	CASSNGQGINQPQHF
TRBV18	-	-	TRBJ1-4	TGTGCCAGCTCACCACCAAGCAATGAAAAACTGTTTTTT	CASSPPSNEKLFF
TRBV6-5	-	-	TRBJ2-3	TGTGCCAGCAGTGGGCCAGGGAAGGCTGAGTATTTT	CASSGPGKAEYF
TRBV14	-	-	TRBJ2-7	TGTGCCAGCAGCTTGGCCCAGTCCAGCGAGCAGTACTTC	CASSLAQSSEQYF
TRBV10-3	-	-	TRBJ1-5	TGTGCCATCAGTGCGCAAAATAGCAATCAGCCCCAGCATTTT	CAISAQNSNQPQHF
TRBV5-4	-	TRBD1	TRBJ2-3	TGTGCCAGCAGCCCGGGACAGGGCCGCACAGATACGCAGTATTTT	CASSPGQGRTDTQYF
TRBV7-3	-	-	TRBJ2-6	TGTGCCAGCAGACCAACAGTAACTGGGGCCAACGTCCTGACTTTC	CASRPTVTGANVLTF
TRBV6-1	-	-	TRBJ1-1	TGTGCCAGCCAAAGGACAGTCGTCGGCACTGAAGCTTTCTTT	CASQRTVVGTEAFF
TRBV19	-	-	TRBJ2-2	TGTGCCAGTAACGGCGGGGCGGTCACCGGGGAGCTGTTTTTT	CASNGGAVTGELFF
TRBV7-8	-	-	TRBJ1-5	TGTGCCAGCAGCTTAGAGTTGGATCAGCCCCAGCATTTT	CASSLELDQPQHF
TRBV6-4	-	TRBD2	TRBJ2-7	TGTGCCAGCAGTGACTTCCCGGGACTAGCGGGAAATTACGACGAGCAGTACTTC	CASSDFPGLAGNYDEQYF
TRBV9	-	TRBD2	TRBJ2-1	TGTGCCAGCAGCGGATGGACTAGCGCCCGAATCAATGAGCAGTTCTTC	CASSGWTSARINEQFF
TRBV5-6	-	TRBD1	TRBJ1-1	TGTGCCAGCAGCTTGTTCTTCGCCGGGACAGGGGGCGTCGCTTTCTTT	CASSLFFAGTGGVAFF
TRBV5-1	-	TRBD2	TRBJ2-7	TGCGCCAGCAGCTTGGCAGCGGGATCCTACGAGCAGTACTTC	CASSLAAGSYEQYF
TRBV15	-	-	TRBJ1-5	TGTGCCACCAGCAGAAATATCGGAGGGGGCAATCAGCCCCAGCATTTT	CATSRNIGGGNQPQHF
TRBV11-2	-	-	TRBJ1-3	TGTGCCAGCACCCGCTTGAACAGGGCTGTAGGAAACACCATATATTTT	CASTRLNRAVGNTIYF
TRBV5-6	once	TRBD2	TRBJ2-3	TGTGCCAGCAGCCTCGAGCTAGCGGGAGGAGGCACAGATACGCAGTATTTT	CASSLELAGGGTDTQYF
TRBV11-2	-	-	TRBJ2-1	TGTGCCAGCAGCAACCTATTCCCTGAGCAGTTCTTC	CASSNLFPEQFF
TRBV18	-	-	TRBJ1-1	TGTGCCACCTCTCTCTTGGGTGGGCGTGAAACTGAAGCTTTCTTT	CATSLLGGRETEAFF
TRBV9	-	TRBD2	TRBJ2-2	TGTGCCAGCAGCTTACTAGCGGGAGACACCGGGGAGCTGTTTTTT	CASSLLAGDTGELFF
TRBV2	-	-	TRBJ2-1	TGTGCCAGCAGTGCACTGTCCTCCTACAATGAGCAGTTCTTC	CASSALSSYNEQFF
TRBV28	-	TRBD2	TRBJ2-2	TGTGCCAGCAGGGTTCTAGCGGGAGGACTCCCCGGGGAGCTGTTTTTT	CASRVLAGGLPGELFF
TRBV18	-	-	TRBJ2-7	TGTGCCAGCTCACCCGCGGCCGGGGTTCAGAACGAGCAGTACTTC	CASSPAAGVQNEQYF
TRBV5-1	-	TRBD2	TRBJ2-3	TGCGCCAGCAGCTTGGCCCTAGCGGGACCGTACACAGATACGCAGTATTTT	CASSLALAGPYTDTQYF
TRBV6-6	-	TRBD2	TRBJ2-1	TGTGCCAGCAGACTCCTTTCGGGACTACTTTCTGGAGGGCAGTTCTTC	CASRLLSGLLSGGQFF
TRBV4-3	-	-	TRBJ2-1	TGCGCCAGCAGCCAAGAAGGGAGACCAAACAATGAGCAGTTCTTC	CASSQEGRPNNEQFF
TRBV27	-	TRBD1	TRBJ1-4	TGTGCCAGCAGTCGAGGGGACAGTAATGAAAAACTGTTTTTT	CASSRGDSNEKLFF
TRBV18	-	TRBD2	TRBJ2-5	TGTGCCAGCTCAGGACTAGCGGGAGTATCTGAGACCCAGTACTTC	CASSGLAGVSETQYF
TRBV28	-	TRBD1	TRBJ1-5	TGTGCCAGCAGTTTGACAGGGGGTCAGCCCCAGCATTTT	CASSLTGGQPQHF
TRBV9	-	-	TRBJ2-2	TGTGCCAGCAGCCTCGCCTCCCCCAGCACCGGGGAGCTGTTTTTT	CASSLASPSTGELFF
TRBV6-6	-	TRBD2	TRBJ2-1	TGTGCCAGCAGAAAGACTAGCCCAGCGGGGAATGAGCAGTTCTTC	CASRKTSPAGNEQFF
TRBV7-9	-	TRBD2	TRBJ2-1	TGTGCCAGCAGCTCTAGCGGGGAATCCTACAATGAGCAGTTCTTC	CASSSSGESYNEQFF
TRBV11-3	-	-	TRBJ2-7	TGTGCCAGCAGCTCTACGAACTCCTACGAGCAGTACTTC	CASSSTNSYEQYF
TRBV7-3	-	TRBD2	TRBJ2-3	TGTGCCAGCAGCACTCTAGCGGGAGCAGATACGCAGTATTTT	CASSTLAGADTQYF
TRBV5-1	-	TRBD1	TRBJ2-7	TGCGCCAGCCACCCGACCGGGACAGCGACCTACGAGCAGTACTTC	CASHPTGTATYEQYF
TRBV28	-	-	TRBJ2-7	TGTGCCAGCAGTTTAGGGGGCAACCCAAACTACGAGCAGTACTTC	CASSLGGNPNYEQYF